This T cell receptor beta chain was documented in a study of T cells in localized non-small cell lung cancer. Details on this clone: Its antigen remains unidentified.

Study outcomes and limitations: Without multi-region sequencing, intratumor heterogeneity could not be excluded. Adjacent uninvolved lung had the highest clonality, suggesting focused antigen responses. Longer overall survival was seen with higher T cell density measured in blood. Median detection of top 100 tumor clones in adjacent lung was under 75 clones.

This CDR3 contains 16 residues. Per the germline V gene, CDR1 is SEHNR and CDR2 is FQNEAQ (reference sequence). V was cut by 3 bases and J by 5 bases, with 17 bases left in between. Assay used: immunoSEQ multiplex PCR; TCRdb lists only in-frame clones, some missing. The table lists 25,000 to 35,000 clones, roughly 80% of them singletons, with 4% to 5.5% in the top ten. This sample comprised peripheral blood mononuclear cells, obtained before any cancer treatment. This sequence originates from a man between 40 and 69 years old with stage III lung adenocarcinoma. V and J are TRBV7-9 and TRBJ2-1, with D tentatively TRBD1 (7 bases). CDR3 loop: CASSLGGQEEDNEQFF. The CDR3 DNA is TGTGCCAGCAGCTTGGGAGGACAGGAAGAGGACAATGAGCAGTTCTTC.